The rows below give T cell receptor beta chains drawn from one sample of a study of blood T cell repertoires in COVID-19. Clones were read by immunoSEQ multiplex PCR, and TCRdb kept only the in-frame ones, dropping some. The table shows a few hundred thousand clones, with roughly 86% occurring only once. Sequenced: peripheral blood. The source of these receptors is a woman aged 45-65 years with acute or convalescent COVID-19. Each CDR3 is given with its conserved first and last residue. The D gene is left open where the match is weak. Size tells how often a clone was seen (once, few, many) or the class of an expanded clone, and some rows leave it out.

J gene | clone size | V gene | D gene | CDR3 protein | CDR3 DNA
TRBJ1-2 | - | TRBV5-1 | - | CASRSSSWGGRRINYGYTF | TGCGCCAGCAGGTCCTCCTCCTGGGGGGGGCGAAGGATTAACTATGGCTACACCTTC
TRBJ2-7 | - | TRBV18 | TRBD2 | CASSPPGLAGAVYEQYF | TGTGCCAGCTCACCACCGGGACTAGCGGGAGCCGTCTACGAGCAGTACTTC
TRBJ1-1 | once | TRBV25-1 | TRBD1 | CASSESGTALMNTEAFF | TGTGCCAGCAGTGAATCGGGGACAGCTTTAATGAACACTGAAGCTTTCTTT
TRBJ1-4 | - | TRBV2 | TRBD1 | CASLLGTGSEKLFF | TGTGCCAGCTTGCTGGGGACAGGGAGTGAAAAACTGTTTTTT
TRBJ2-1 | - | TRBV7-2 | - | CASSLMRDSYNEQFF | TGTGCCAGCAGCTTAATGCGGGACTCCTACAATGAGCAGTTCTTC
TRBJ1-4 | - | TRBV24-1 | TRBD1 | CATSDPRTGGQFATNEKLFF | TGTGCCACCAGTGATCCTCGGACAGGGGGCCAATTCGCAACTAATGAAAAACTGTTTTTT
TRBJ2-3 | - | TRBV24-1 | TRBD2 | CATSAYSSGSWTDTQYF | TGTGCCACCAGTGCCTATTCTAGCGGGAGTTGGACAGATACGCAGTATTTT
TRBJ2-5 | - | TRBV10-3 | - | CAISEPEGGKWETQYF | TGTGCCATCAGTGAGCCGGAAGGGGGAAAGTGGGAGACCCAGTACTTC
TRBJ2-1 | - | TRBV11-3 | - | CASSSLAYNEQFF | TGTGCCAGCTCGTCCCTAGCTTACAATGAGCAGTTCTTC
TRBJ2-7 | - | TRBV3-1/TRBV3-2 | - | CASSQRDYEQYF | TGTGCCAGCAGCCAGAGGGACTACGAGCAGTACTTC
TRBJ2-4 | - | TRBV29-1 | TRBD2 | CSVAGTSVSLAKNIQYF | TGCAGCGTGGCCGGGACTAGCGTTTCGCTAGCCAAAAACATTCAGTACTTC
TRBJ1-1 | - | TRBV7-9 | TRBD1 | CASSSDRGLITEAFF | TGTGCCAGCAGCTCCGACAGGGGATTGATCACTGAAGCTTTCTTT
TRBJ1-6 | - | TRBV19 | TRBD1 | CASTGGGGRYNSPLHF | TGTGCCAGTACTGGAGGAGGGGGCCGTTATAATTCACCCCTCCACTTT
TRBJ2-1 | - | TRBV12-3/TRBV12-4 | - | CASSTTLGNEQFF | TGTGCCAGCAGTACAACTCTAGGCAATGAGCAGTTCTTC
TRBJ2-1 | - | TRBV7-9 | TRBD2 | CASSRFRLAGGSNEQFF | TGTGCCAGCAGCCGCTTTAGACTAGCGGGAGGGTCGAATGAGCAGTTCTTC
TRBJ2-3 | - | TRBV3-1/TRBV3-2 | - | CASSQELRESTDTQYF | TGTGCCAGCAGCCAAGAATTGAGGGAGAGCACAGATACGCAGTATTTT
TRBJ1-3 | - | TRBV18 | - | CASSPGAMDTIYF | TGTGCCAGCTCTCCAGGGGCGATGGACACCATATATTTT
TRBJ2-4 | once | TRBV20-1 | - | CSAFRESEQYF | TGCAGTGCCTTTCGGGAGTCCGAACAGTACTTC
TRBJ2-7 | - | TRBV7-8 | TRBD1 | CASSLADRGSYEQYF | TGTGCCAGCAGCTTGGCCGACAGGGGCTCCTACGAGCAGTACTTC
TRBJ2-3 | - | TRBV7-9 | TRBD2 | CASSHGLAGEVDTQYF | TGTGCCAGCAGCCATGGACTAGCTGGAGAGGTTGATACGCAGTATTTT
TRBJ2-3 | once | TRBV7-2 | TRBD2 | CASSLVGSGSPDTQYF | TGTGCCAGCAGCTTAGTCGGTAGCGGGAGCCCAGATACGCAGTATTTT
TRBJ2-7 | - | TRBV3-1/TRBV3-2 | TRBD1 | CASSQPGQGGEQYF | TGTGCCAGCAGCCAACCCGGACAGGGGGGCGAGCAGTACTTC
TRBJ2-1 | - | TRBV6-5 | - | CASSLRAGGSYNEQFF | TGTGCCAGCAGTTTAAGAGCGGGTGGATCCTACAATGAGCAGTTCTTC
TRBJ2-1 | - | TRBV4-2 | TRBD2 | CASSQGLAGDNEQFF | TGTGCCAGCAGCCAAGGACTAGCGGGAGACAATGAGCAGTTCTTC
TRBJ1-6 | - | TRBV7-3 | - | CASSSSGRSPLHF | TGTGCCAGCAGTTCGTCGGGAAGGTCACCCCTCCACTTT